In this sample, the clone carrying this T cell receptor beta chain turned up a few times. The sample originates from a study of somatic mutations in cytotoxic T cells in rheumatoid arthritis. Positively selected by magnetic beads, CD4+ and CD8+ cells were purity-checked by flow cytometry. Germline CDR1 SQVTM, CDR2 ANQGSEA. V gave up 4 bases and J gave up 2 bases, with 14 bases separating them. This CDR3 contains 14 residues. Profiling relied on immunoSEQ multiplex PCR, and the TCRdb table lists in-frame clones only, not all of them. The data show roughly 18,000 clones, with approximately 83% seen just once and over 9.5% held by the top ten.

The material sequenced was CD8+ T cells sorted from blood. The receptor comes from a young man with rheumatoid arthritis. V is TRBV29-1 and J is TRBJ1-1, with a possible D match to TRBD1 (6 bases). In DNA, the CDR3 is TGCAGCGTTGGGGGGGCCAGGATTAACACTGAAGCTTTCTTT. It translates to CSVGGARINTEAFF. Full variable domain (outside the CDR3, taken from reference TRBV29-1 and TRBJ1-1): SAVISQKPSRDICQRGTSLTIQCQVDSQVTMMFWYRQQPGQSLTLIATANQGSEATYESGFVIDKFPISRPNLTFSTLTVSNMSPEDSSIYLCSVGGARINTEAFFGQGTRLTVV.